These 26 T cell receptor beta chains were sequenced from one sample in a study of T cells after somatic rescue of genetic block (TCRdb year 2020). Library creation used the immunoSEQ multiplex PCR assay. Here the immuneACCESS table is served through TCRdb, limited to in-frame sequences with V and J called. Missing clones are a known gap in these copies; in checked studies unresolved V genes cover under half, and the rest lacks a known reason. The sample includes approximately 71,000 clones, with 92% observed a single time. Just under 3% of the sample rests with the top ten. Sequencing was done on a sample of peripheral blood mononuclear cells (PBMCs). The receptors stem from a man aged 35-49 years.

In DNA form, the CDR3 reads TGCGCCAGCAGCCAAGGGGTGGCTAGCGGGGCCAAAAACATTCAGTACTTC. Amino acid sequence: CASSQGVASGAKNIQYF. This chain links TRBV4-1 with TRBJ2-4, with 8 bases aligning to TRBD2. The CDR3 length is 17 residues. After removal of 1 base from V and 1 base from J, the junction contained 6 bases not matched to a gene. Germline V gives CDR1 MGHRA, CDR2 YSYEKL.

CDR3 amino acids: CASSQDSASYGYTF. CDR3 coding DNA: TGCGCCAGCAGCCAAGATTCAGCCTCCTATGGCTACACCTTC. J is TRBJ1-2 and V is TRBV4-1; D uncertain. This CDR3 spans 14 amino acids. CDR1 and CDR2 from the germline V gene are MGHRA and YSYEKL. The V end was cut by 0 bases, the J end by 4 bases, with 9 bases between.

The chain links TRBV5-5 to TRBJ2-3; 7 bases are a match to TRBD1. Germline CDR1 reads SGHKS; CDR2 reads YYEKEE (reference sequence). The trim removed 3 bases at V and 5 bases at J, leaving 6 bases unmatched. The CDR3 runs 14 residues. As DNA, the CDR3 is TGTGCCAGCAGCTACGACAGGGCAAAAGATACGCAGTATTTT. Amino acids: CASSYDRAKDTQYF.

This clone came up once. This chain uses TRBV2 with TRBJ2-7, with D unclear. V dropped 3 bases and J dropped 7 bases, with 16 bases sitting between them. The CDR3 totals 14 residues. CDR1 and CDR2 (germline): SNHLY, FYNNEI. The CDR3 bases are TGTGCCAGCAGTGATACGCGTCCGAGTCAAGAGCAGTACTTC. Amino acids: CASSDTRPSQEQYF.

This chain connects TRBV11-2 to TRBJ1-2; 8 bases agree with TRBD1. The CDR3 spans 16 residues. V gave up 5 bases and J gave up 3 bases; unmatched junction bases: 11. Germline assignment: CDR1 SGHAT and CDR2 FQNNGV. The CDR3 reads CASSPGQAVIYYGYTF. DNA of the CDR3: TGTGCCAGCAGCCCGGGACAGGCCGTGATCTACTATGGCTACACCTTC.

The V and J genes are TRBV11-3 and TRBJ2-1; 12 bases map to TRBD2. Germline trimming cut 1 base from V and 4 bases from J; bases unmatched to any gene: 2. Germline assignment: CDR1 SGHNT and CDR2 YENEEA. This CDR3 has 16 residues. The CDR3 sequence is CASSLVLAGGYNEQFF. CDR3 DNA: TGTGCCAGCAGCTTAGTCCTAGCGGGGGGGTACAATGAGCAGTTCTTC.

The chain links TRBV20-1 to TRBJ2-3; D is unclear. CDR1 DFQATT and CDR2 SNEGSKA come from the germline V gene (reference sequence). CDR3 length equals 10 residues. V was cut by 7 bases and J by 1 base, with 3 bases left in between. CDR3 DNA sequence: TGCAGTGTGGGCACAGATACGCAGTATTTT. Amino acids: CSVGTDTQYF.

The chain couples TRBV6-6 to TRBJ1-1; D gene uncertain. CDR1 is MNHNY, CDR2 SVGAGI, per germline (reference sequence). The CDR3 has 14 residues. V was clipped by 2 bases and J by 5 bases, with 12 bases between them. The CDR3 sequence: CASSYLGLQTEAFF. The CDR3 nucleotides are TGTGCCAGCAGTTACCTCGGATTGCAGACTGAAGCTTTCTTT.

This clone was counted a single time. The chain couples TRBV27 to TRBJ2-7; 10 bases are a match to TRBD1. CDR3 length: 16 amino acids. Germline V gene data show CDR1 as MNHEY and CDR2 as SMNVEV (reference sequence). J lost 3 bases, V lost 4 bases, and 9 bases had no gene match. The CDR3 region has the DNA TGTGCCAGCAGTTCACCACTCCGGGACAGGGGCTACGAGCAGTACTTC. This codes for CASSSPLRDRGYEQYF.

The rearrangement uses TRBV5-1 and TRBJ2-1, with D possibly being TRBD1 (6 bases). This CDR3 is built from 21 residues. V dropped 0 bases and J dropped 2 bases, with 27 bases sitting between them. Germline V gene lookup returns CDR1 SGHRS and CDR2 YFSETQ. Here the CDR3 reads CASSLGLGGGGGPPPYNEQFF. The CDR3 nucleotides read TGCGCCAGCAGCTTGGGATTAGGGGGTGGAGGCGGACCACCGCCCTACAATGAGCAGTTCTTC.

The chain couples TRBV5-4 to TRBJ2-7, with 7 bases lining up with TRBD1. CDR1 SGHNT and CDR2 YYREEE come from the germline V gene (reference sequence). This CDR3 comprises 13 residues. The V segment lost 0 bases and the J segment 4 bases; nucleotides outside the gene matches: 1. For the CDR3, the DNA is TGTGCCAGCAGCTTGGACAGGGGATACGAGCAGTACTTC. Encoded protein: CASSLDRGYEQYF.

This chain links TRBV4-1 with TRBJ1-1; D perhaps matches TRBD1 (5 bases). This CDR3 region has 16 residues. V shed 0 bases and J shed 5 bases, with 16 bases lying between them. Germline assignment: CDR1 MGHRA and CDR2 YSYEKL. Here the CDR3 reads CASSQEWQGGRTEAFF. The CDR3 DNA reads TGCGCCAGCAGCCAAGAGTGGCAGGGTGGTCGAACTGAAGCTTTCTTT.

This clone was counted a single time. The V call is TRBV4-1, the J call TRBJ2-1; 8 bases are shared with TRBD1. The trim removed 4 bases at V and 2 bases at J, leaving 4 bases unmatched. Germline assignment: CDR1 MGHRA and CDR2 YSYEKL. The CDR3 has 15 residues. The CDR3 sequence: CASSLGQGTYNEQFF. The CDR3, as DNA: TGCGCCAGCAGCCTTGGACAGGGAACCTACAATGAGCAGTTCTTC.

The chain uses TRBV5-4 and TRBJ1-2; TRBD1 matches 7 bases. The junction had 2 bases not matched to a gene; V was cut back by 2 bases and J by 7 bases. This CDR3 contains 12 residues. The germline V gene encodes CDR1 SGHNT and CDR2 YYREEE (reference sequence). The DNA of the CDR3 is TGTGCCAGCAGCTTTCCAGGGGGTGGCTACACCTTC. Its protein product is CASSFPGGGYTF.

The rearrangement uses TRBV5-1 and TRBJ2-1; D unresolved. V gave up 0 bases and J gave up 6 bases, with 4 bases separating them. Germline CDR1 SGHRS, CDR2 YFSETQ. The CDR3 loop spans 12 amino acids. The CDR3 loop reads CASSLGSNEQFF. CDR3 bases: TGCGCCAGCAGCTTGGGGAGCAATGAGCAGTTCTTC.

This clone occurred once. The CDR3 loop reads CASSLSAQFNQPQHF. For the CDR3, the DNA is TGTGCCAGCAGTTTATCGGCACAGTTTAATCAGCCCCAGCATTTT. V is TRBV27 and J is TRBJ1-5; D gene unclear. Trimming took off 0 bases at V and 4 bases at J, with 10 bases between the two ends. The CDR3 totals 15 residues. Germline loops: CDR1 MNHEY, CDR2 SMNVEV (reference sequence).

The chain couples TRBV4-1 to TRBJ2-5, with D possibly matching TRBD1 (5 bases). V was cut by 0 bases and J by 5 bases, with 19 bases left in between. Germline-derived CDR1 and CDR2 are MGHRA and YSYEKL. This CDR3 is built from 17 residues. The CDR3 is CASSQDLGRGVGETQYF. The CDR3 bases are TGCGCCAGCAGCCAAGATCTGGGAAGGGGTGTGGGGGAGACCCAGTACTTC.

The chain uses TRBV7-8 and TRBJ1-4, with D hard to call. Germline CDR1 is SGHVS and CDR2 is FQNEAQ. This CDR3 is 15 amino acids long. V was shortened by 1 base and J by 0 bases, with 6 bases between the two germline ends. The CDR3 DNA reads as TGTGCCAGCAGCTTAGGTTCTGCAACTAATGAAAAACTGTTTTTT. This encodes CASSLGSATNEKLFF. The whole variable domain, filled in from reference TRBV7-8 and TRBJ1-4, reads GAGVSQSPRYKVAKRGQDVALRCDPISGHVSLFWYQQALGQGPEFLTYFQNEAQLDKSGLPSDRFFAERPEGSVSTLKIQRTQQEDSAVYLCASSLGSATNEKLFFGSGTQLSVL.

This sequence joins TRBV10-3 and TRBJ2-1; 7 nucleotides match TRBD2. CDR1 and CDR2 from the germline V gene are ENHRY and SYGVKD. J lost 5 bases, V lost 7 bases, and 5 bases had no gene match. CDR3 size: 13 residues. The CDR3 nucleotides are TGTGCCATCACGGGACTATCCCACAATGAGCAGTTCTTC. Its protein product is CAITGLSHNEQFF.

The CDR3 spells CASSSTSGSYEQYF. The CDR3 region has the DNA TGTGCCAGCAGCTCGACTAGCGGGAGTTACGAGCAGTACTTC. The rearrangement links TRBV10-3 to TRBJ2-7; TRBD2 matches 12 bases. The CDR3 contains 14 residues. The germline CDR1 and CDR2 sequences are ENHRY and SYGVKD. V lost 10 bases to trimming and J lost 4 bases; unmatched junction nucleotides: 8.

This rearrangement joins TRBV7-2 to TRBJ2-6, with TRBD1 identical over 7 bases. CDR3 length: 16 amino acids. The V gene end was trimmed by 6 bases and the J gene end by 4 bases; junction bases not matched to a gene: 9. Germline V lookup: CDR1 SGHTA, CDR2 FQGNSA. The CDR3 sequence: CASRNNTGVGANVLTF. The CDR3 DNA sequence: TGTGCCAGCAGAAATAACACAGGGGTCGGGGCCAACGTCCTGACTTTC.

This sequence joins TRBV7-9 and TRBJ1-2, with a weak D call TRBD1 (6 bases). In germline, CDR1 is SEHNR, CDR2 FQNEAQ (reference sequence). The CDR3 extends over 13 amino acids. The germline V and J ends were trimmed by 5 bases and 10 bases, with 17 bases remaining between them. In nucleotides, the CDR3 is TGTGCCAGCAGCCCCTCCACAGGGACCAACTACACCTTC. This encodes CASSPSTGTNYTF. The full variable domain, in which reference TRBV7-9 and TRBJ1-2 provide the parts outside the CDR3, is DTGVSQNPRHKITKRGQNVTFRCDPISEHNRLYWYRQTLGQGPEFLTYFQNEAQLEKSRLLSDRFSAERPKGSFSTLEIQRTEQGDSAMYLCASSPSTGTNYTFGSGTRLTVV.

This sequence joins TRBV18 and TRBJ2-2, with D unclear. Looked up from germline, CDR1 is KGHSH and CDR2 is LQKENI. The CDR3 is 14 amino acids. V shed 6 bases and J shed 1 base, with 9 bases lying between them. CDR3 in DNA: TGTGCCAGCTCGTCCGGGCTGAACACCGGGGAGCTGTTTTTT. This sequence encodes CASSSGLNTGELFF.

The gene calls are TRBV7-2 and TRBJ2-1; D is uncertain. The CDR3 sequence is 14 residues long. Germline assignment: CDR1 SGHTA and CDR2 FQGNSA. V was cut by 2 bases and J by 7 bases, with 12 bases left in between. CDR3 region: CASSLNSGENEQFF. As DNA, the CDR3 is TGTGCCAGCAGCTTAAACTCTGGGGAAAATGAGCAGTTCTTC.

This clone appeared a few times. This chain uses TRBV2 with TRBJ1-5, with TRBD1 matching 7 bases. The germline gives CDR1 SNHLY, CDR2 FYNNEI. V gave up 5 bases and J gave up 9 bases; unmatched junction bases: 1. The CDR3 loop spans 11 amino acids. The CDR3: CASSTGVPQHF. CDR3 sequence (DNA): TGTGCCAGCAGTACAGGGGTGCCCCAGCATTTT. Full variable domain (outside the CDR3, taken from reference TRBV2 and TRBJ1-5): EPEVTQTPSHQVTQMGQEVILRCVPISNHLYFYWYRQILGQKVEFLVSFYNNEISEKSEIFDDQFSVERPDGSNFTLKIRSTKLEDSAMYFCASSTGVPQHFGDGTRLSIL.

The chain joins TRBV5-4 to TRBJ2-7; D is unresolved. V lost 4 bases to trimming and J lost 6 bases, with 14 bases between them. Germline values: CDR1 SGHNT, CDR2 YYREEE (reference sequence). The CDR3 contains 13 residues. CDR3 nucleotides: TGTGCCAGCAGCGTGCTGGCCGGCCCCGAGCAGTACTTC. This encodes CASSVLAGPEQYF.